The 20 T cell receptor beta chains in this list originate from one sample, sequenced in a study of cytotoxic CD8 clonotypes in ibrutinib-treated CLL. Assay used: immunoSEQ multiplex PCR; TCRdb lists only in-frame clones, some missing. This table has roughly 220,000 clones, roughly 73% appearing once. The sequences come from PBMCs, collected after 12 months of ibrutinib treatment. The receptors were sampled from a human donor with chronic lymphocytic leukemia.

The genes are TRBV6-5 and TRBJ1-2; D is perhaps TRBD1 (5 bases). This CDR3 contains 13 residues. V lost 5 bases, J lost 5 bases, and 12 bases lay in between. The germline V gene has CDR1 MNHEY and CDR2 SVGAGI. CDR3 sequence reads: CASSPPGAYGYTF. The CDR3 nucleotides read TGTGCCAGCAGTCCCCCCGGGGCGTATGGCTACACCTTC.

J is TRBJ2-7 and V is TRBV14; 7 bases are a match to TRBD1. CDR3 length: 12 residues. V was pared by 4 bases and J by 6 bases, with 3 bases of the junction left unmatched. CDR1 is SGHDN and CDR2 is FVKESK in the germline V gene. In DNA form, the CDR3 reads TGTGCCAGCAGCCCGACAGGGATCGAGCAGTACTTC. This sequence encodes CASSPTGIEQYF.

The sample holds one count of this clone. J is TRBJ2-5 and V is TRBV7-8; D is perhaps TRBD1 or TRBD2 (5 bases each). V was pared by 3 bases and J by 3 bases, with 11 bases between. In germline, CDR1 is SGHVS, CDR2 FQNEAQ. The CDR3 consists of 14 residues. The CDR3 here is CASSFAGTEETQYF. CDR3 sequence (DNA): TGTGCCAGCAGCTTCGCAGGGACGGAAGAGACCCAGTACTTC.

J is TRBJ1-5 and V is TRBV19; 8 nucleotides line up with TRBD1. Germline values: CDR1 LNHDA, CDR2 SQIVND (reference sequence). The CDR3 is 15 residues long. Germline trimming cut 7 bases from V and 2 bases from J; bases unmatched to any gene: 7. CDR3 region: CASTRGGQGNQPQHF. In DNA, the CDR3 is TGTGCCAGTACCCGTGGGGGACAGGGCAATCAGCCCCAGCATTTT.

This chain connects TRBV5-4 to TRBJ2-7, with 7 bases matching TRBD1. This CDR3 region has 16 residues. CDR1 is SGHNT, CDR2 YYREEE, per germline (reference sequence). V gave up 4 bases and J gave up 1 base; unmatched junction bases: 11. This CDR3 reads CASSLRSGTESYEQYF. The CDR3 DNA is TGTGCCAGCAGCCTCAGATCCGGGACAGAATCCTACGAGCAGTACTTC.

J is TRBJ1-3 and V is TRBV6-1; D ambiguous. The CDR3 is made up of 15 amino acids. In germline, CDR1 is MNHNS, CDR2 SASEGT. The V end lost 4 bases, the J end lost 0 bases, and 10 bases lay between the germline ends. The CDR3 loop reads CASSVDTVSGNTIYF. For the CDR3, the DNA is TGTGCCAGCAGTGTTGATACGGTCTCTGGAAACACCATATATTTT.

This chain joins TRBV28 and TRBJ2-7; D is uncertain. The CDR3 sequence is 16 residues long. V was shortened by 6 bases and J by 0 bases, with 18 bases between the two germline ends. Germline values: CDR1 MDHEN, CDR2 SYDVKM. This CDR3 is CASSKFLGISSYEQYF. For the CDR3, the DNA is TGTGCCAGCAGCAAGTTCCTGGGGATATCCTCCTACGAGCAGTACTTC.

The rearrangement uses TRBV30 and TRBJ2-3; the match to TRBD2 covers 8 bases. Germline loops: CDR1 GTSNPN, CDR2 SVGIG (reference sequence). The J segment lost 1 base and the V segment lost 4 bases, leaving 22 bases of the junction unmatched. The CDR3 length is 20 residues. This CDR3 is CAWNRKVEAGDPLRTDTQYF. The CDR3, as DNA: TGTGCCTGGAATCGTAAAGTGGAAGCGGGAGACCCACTACGCACAGATACGCAGTATTTT.

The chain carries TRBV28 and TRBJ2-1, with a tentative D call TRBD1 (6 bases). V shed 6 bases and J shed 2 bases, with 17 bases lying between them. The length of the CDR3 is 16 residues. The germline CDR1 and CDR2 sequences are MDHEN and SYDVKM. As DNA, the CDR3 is TGTGCCAGCAGAGCCCGGACAGAAGGGCCCTACAATGAGCAGTTCTTC. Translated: CASRARTEGPYNEQFF. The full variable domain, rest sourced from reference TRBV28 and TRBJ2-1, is DVKVTQSSRYLVKRTGEKVFLECVQDMDHENMFWYRQDPGLGLRLIYFSYDVKMKEKGDIPEGYSVSREKKERFSLILESASTNQTSMYLCASRARTEGPYNEQFFGPGTRLTVL.

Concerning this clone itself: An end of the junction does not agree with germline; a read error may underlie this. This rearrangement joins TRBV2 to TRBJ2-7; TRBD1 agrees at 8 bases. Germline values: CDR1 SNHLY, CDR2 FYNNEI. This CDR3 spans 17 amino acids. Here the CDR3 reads CASSEEGPGTGSTNLIF. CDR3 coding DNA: TGTGCCAGCAGTGAAGAGGGGCCCGGGACAGGCTCCACGAACCTTATCTTC. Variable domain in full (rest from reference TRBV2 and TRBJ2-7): EPEVTQTPSHQVTQMGQEVILRCVPISNHLYFYWYRQILGQKVEFLVSFYNNEISEKSEIFDDQFSVERPDGSNFTLKIRSTKLEDSAMYFCASSEEGPGTGSTNLIFGPGTRLTVT.

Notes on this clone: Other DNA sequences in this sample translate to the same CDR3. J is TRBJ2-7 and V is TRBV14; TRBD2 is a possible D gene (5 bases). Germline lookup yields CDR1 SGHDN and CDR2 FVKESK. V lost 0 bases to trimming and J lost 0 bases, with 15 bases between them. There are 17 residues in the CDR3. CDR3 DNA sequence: TGTGCCAGCAGCCAAGATCTATCTCCGGGGTACTCCTACGAGCAGTACTTC. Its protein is CASSQDLSPGYSYEQYF.

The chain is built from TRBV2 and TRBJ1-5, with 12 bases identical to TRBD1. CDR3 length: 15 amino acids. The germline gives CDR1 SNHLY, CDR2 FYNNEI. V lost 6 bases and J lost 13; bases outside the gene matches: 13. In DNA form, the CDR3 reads TGTGCCAGCAGCGAACTAACCGGGACAGGGGGCGTTCAGCATTTT. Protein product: CASSELTGTGGVQHF.

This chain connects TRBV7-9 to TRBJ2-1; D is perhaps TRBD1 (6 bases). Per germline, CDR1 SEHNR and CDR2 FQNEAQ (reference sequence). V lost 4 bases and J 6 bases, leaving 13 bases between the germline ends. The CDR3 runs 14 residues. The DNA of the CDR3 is TGTGCCAGCAGCTCACAGGGAGATGCCAATGAGCAGTTCTTC. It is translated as CASSSQGDANEQFF.

The CDR3 here is CASSLEGTGVTEAFF. The CDR3 region has the DNA TGTGCCAGCAGCTTAGAAGGGACAGGGGTCACTGAAGCTTTCTTT. V gene TRBV11-3 combines with J gene TRBJ1-1; 10 bases align to TRBD1. Germline loops: CDR1 SGHNT, CDR2 YENEEA. With V trimmed by 0 bases and J by 4 bases, 2 bases remained unmatched. This CDR3 contains 15 residues. The complete variable domain, with remaining parts taken from reference TRBV11-3 and TRBJ1-1, reads EAGVVQSPRYKIIEKKQPVAFWCNPISGHNTLYWYLQNLGQGPELLIRYENEEAVDDSQLPKDRFSAERLKGVDSTLKIQPAELGDSAVYLCASSLEGTGVTEAFFGQGTRLTVV.

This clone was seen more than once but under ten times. DNA for the CDR3: TGTGCCAGCAGTTTCGACAGTAACTATGGCTACACCTTC. This gives the protein CASSFDSNYGYTF. The chain combines TRBV5-8 with TRBJ1-2; the D gene is possibly TRBD1 (5 bases). The CDR3 runs 13 residues. Germline lookup yields CDR1 SGHTS and CDR2 YDEGEE. The V end lost 5 bases, the J end lost 1 base, and 9 bases lay between the germline ends.

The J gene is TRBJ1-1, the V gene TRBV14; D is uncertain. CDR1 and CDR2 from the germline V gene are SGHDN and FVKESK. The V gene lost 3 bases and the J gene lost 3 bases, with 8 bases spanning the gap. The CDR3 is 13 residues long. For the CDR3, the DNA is TGTGCCAGCAGCCATATTACGGACACTGAAGCTTTCTTT. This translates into CASSHITDTEAFF.

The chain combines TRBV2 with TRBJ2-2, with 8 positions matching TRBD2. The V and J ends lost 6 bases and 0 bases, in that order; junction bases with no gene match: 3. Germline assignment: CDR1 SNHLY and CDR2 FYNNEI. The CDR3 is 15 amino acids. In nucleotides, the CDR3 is TGTGCCAGCAGGAGACTAGCGTCGAACACCGGGGAGCTGTTTTTT. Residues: CASRRLASNTGELFF.

Written as DNA, the CDR3 is TGCAGCGTTGCGACAGGGAAAGAGACCCAGTACTTC. Translating gives CSVATGKETQYF. The chain uses TRBV29-1 and TRBJ2-5; 7 positions agree with TRBD1. CDR3 length equals 12 residues. J gave up 3 bases and V 4 bases, and 2 bases lay outside the gene matches. Germline-derived CDR1 and CDR2 are SQVTM and ANQGSEA.

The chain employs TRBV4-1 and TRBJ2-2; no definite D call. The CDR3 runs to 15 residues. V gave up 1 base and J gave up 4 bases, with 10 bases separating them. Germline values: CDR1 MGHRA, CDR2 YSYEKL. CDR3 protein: CASSQATPTTGELFF. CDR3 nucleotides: TGCGCCAGCAGCCAAGCCACCCCTACCACCGGGGAGCTGTTTTTT.

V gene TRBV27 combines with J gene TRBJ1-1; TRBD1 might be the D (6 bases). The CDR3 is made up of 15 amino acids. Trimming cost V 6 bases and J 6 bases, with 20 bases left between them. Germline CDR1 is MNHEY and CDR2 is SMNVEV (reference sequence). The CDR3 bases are TGTGCCAGCAGATTTTGGACAGACCCAAGGGCTGAAGCTTTCTTT. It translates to CASRFWTDPRAEAFF.